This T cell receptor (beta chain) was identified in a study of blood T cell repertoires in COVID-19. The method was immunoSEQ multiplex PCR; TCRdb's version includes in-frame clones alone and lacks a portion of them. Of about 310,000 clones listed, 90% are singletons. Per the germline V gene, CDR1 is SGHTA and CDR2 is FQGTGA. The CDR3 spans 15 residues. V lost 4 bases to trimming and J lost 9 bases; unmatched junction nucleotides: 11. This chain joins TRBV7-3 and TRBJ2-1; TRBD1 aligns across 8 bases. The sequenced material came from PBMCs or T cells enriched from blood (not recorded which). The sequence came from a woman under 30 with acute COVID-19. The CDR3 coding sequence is TGTGCCAGCAGCTCCTTGGACAGGGCTGAGGGTGAGCAGTTCTTC. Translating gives CASSSLDRAEGEQFF.